The 24 T cell receptor beta chains below come from one sample, sequenced in a study of somatic mutations in cytotoxic T cells in rheumatoid arthritis. The assay was immunoSEQ multiplex PCR, and TCRdb's table has in-frame clones only and misses some. The sample holds around 16,000 clones; 65% to 85% are singletons and the top ten take about a sixth. Input material: CD8+ T cells sorted from blood. The receptors originated from an adult with rheumatoid arthritis.

CDR3 amino acids: CASSLGQNNEQFF. The CDR3 DNA reads TGTGCCAGCAGTCTGGGACAAAACAATGAGCAGTTCTTC. The rearrangement links TRBV27 to TRBJ2-1; TRBD1 might be the D (6 bases). Deletions cut 5 bases from V and 5 bases from J, with 10 bases between. The CDR3 contains 13 residues. Germline V gives CDR1 MNHEY, CDR2 SMNVEV (reference sequence).

This clone has a handful of counts. This CDR3 is CASSYSIGGELFF. DNA of the CDR3: TGTGCCAGCAGTTACTCGATAGGCGGGGAGCTGTTTTTT. The chain joins TRBV6-5 to TRBJ2-2; D is uncertain. The V end was cut by 0 bases, the J end by 7 bases, with 6 bases between. This CDR3 region has 13 residues. Per the germline V gene, CDR1 is MNHEY and CDR2 is SVGAGI.

The rearrangement joins TRBV6-5 to TRBJ1-1; TRBD1 aligns across 7 bases. This CDR3 has 14 amino acids. V lost 0 bases, J lost 4 bases, and 2 bases stayed unmatched. Germline V gives CDR1 MNHEY, CDR2 SVGAGI. The CDR3 nucleotides are TGTGCCAGCAGTTACTCACGGGACAGCACTGAAGCTTTCTTT. It encodes CASSYSRDSTEAFF.

V usage is TRBV6-1 and J usage is TRBJ2-1, with TRBD2 matching over 11 bases. The germline V gene has CDR1 MNHNS and CDR2 SASEGT. V shed 10 bases and J 4 bases; nucleotides not matched to a gene: 9. The CDR3 is made up of 15 amino acids. CDR3 loop: CAIPRLAGTYNEQFF. The CDR3 DNA reads as TGTGCCATCCCAAGACTAGCGGGGACGTACAATGAGCAGTTCTTC.

V and J are TRBV5-4 and TRBJ1-2; no firm D call. Per germline, CDR1 SGHNT and CDR2 YYREEE (reference sequence). The ends were cut back, 3 bases at V and 5 bases at J, with 14 bases in the middle. This CDR3 region has 14 residues. CDR3 sequence (DNA): TGTGCCAGCAGCTCCGACCGCCTTGGTTATGGCTACACCTTC. Amino acids: CASSSDRLGYGYTF.

The rearrangement joins TRBV9 to TRBJ2-6, with D unresolved. Germline CDR1 and CDR2: SGDLS and YYNGEE. The V gene lost 4 bases and the J gene lost 0 bases, with 2 bases spanning the gap. The CDR3 sequence is 13 residues long. The CDR3 spells CASSPSGANVLTF. CDR3 in DNA: TGTGCCAGCAGCCCCTCTGGGGCCAACGTCCTGACTTTC.

This clone has more than one count but fewer than ten. The rearrangement uses TRBV5-4 and TRBJ1-1; D not certain. CDR1 and CDR2 (germline): SGHNT, YYREEE (reference sequence). The V end was cut by 1 base, the J end by 0 bases, with 4 bases between. The CDR3 runs to 13 residues. This CDR3 reads CASSLWVNTEAFF. The CDR3 DNA sequence: TGTGCCAGCAGCTTGTGGGTGAACACTGAAGCTTTCTTT.

The chain employs TRBV19 and TRBJ2-7; 8 nucleotides align to TRBD1. CDR3 length: 15 amino acids. J gave up 4 bases and V 6 bases, and 11 bases lay outside the gene matches. Germline values: CDR1 LNHDA, CDR2 SQIVND (reference sequence). In DNA form, the CDR3 reads TGTGCCAGTAGCGCAGCCGGGACAGGAGGTTACGAGCAGTACTTC. This gives the protein CASSAAGTGGYEQYF. Based on the CDR3 plus reference TRBV19 and TRBJ2-7, the full variable domain is DGGITQSPKYLFRKEGQNVTLSCEQNLNHDAMYWYRQDPGQGLRLIYYSQIVNDFQKGDIAEGYSVSREKKESFPLTVTSAQKNPTAFYLCASSAAGTGGYEQYFGPGTRLTVT.

This clone was detected a few times. The chain couples TRBV2 to TRBJ2-7; 7 bases agree with TRBD1. This CDR3 comprises 14 residues. Germline-derived CDR1 and CDR2 are SNHLY and FYNNEI. Unmatched junction bases numbered 6, after V lost 5 bases and J lost 2 bases. For the CDR3, the DNA is TGTGCCAGCAGTCTTCCCGGGACAGCCTACGAGCAGTACTTC. It codes for CASSLPGTAYEQYF.

This clone was counted a single time. The rearrangement links TRBV18 to TRBJ2-5, with no clear D. The CDR3 runs to 13 residues. The germline V gene has CDR1 KGHSH and CDR2 LQKENI. Trimming left V 6 bases short and J 2 bases short, with 10 bases between. CDR3 sequence: CASSEDDQETQYF. CDR3 nucleotide sequence: TGTGCCAGCTCCGAAGACGATCAAGAGACCCAGTACTTC. Full variable domain (remainder filled in from reference TRBV18 and TRBJ2-5): NAGVMQNPRHLVRRRGQEARLRCSPMKGHSHVYWYRQLPEEGLKFMVYLQKENIIDESGMPKERFSAEFPKEGPSILRIQQVVRGDSAAYFCASSEDDQETQYFGPGTRLLVL.

The chain uses TRBV28 and TRBJ2-3; 14 bases line up with TRBD2. This CDR3 spans 18 amino acids. V was clipped by 4 bases and J by 2 bases; unmatched bases: 8. Germline lookup yields CDR1 MDHEN and CDR2 SYDVKM. CDR3 loop: CASSSPRTSGGNTDTQYF. The CDR3 DNA is TGTGCCAGCAGTTCCCCCCGGACTAGCGGGGGGAACACAGATACGCAGTATTTT.

This chain joins TRBV9 and TRBJ1-6, with 8 nucleotides matching TRBD1. The CDR3 is 16 residues long. The germline V gene encodes CDR1 SGDLS and CDR2 YYNGEE. Trimming at V came to 2 bases and at J to 5 bases, leaving 6 bases not matched to a gene. The CDR3: CASSVAAGGDNSPLHF. CDR3 bases: TGTGCCAGCAGCGTCGCCGCAGGGGGCGATAATTCACCCCTCCACTTT.

The gene calls are TRBV30 and TRBJ1-1; TRBD1 is a possible D gene (5 bases). This CDR3 has 13 amino acids. V was shortened by 5 bases and J by 1 base, with 11 bases between the two germline ends. Germline loops: CDR1 GTSNPN, CDR2 SVGIG (reference sequence). CDR3 in amino acids: CAWVGTANTEAFF. CDR3 bases: TGTGCCTGGGTCGGGACCGCGAACACTGAAGCTTTCTTT.

The V gene is TRBV4-1, the J gene TRBJ2-7; D not certain. V was pared by 2 bases and J by 4 bases, with 12 bases between. The CDR3 extends over 14 amino acids. Germline V CDR1 and CDR2: MGHRA, YSYEKL. The CDR3 loop is CASSQLGLAYEQYF. CDR3 DNA sequence: TGCGCCAGCAGCCAACTCGGGCTCGCTTACGAGCAGTACTTC.

This chain joins TRBV10-3 and TRBJ1-1, with TRBD1 identical over 8 bases. The V segment lost 4 bases and the J segment 4 bases; nucleotides outside the gene matches: 8. The CDR3 totals 15 residues. Germline-derived CDR1 and CDR2 are ENHRY and SYGVKD. The CDR3 is CAISGDRTRGTEAFF. CDR3 nucleotides: TGTGCCATCAGTGGGGACAGGACTAGGGGCACTGAAGCTTTCTTT.

There are a few counts of this clone. This rearrangement joins TRBV4-1 to TRBJ1-1; D gene ambiguous. CDR1 and CDR2 (germline): MGHRA, YSYEKL. Trimming pared 1 base from V and 0 bases from J, leaving 15 bases between. This CDR3 is built from 17 residues. The CDR3 DNA reads as TGCGCCAGCAGCCAAGGGGTCAGCCTTAATCTGAACACTGAAGCTTTCTTT. Translated, it gives CASSQGVSLNLNTEAFF.

V usage is TRBV19 and J usage is TRBJ2-5; 8 bases match TRBD2. This CDR3 comprises 15 residues. Trimming took 1 base from V and 5 from J; bases not matched to a gene: 6. The germline V gene has CDR1 LNHDA and CDR2 SQIVND (reference sequence). The CDR3 loop reads CASSIAGGDEETQYF. In nucleotides, the CDR3 is TGTGCCAGTAGTATAGCCGGGGGGGATGAGGAGACCCAGTACTTC.

The chain recombines TRBV6-5 with TRBJ1-6; 8 bases align to TRBD1. From germline, CDR1 is MNHEY and CDR2 SVGAGI. With 2 bases clipped from V and 10 bases from J, the junction kept 7 bases outside the gene matches. This CDR3 contains 15 residues. The CDR3 DNA follows: TGTGCCAGCAGTTACGCAGACAGGGGTGAATCACCCCTCCACTTT. Residues: CASSYADRGESPLHF.

V is TRBV10-1 and J is TRBJ1-1, with D tentatively TRBD1 (6 bases). CDR1 and CDR2 from the germline V gene are WNHNN and SYGVQD (reference sequence). The CDR3 has 13 amino acids. The germline V and J ends were trimmed by 6 bases and 1 base, with 9 bases remaining between them. The CDR3 sequence: CASRDRTNTEAFF. The CDR3 DNA reads as TGCGCCAGCAGAGACAGGACGAACACTGAAGCTTTCTTT.

CDR3: CASSLSDSVSYNEQFF. CDR3 DNA: TGCGCCAGCAGCTTGTCCGACAGCGTCTCCTACAATGAGCAGTTCTTC. The rearrangement links TRBV5-1 to TRBJ2-1, with TRBD1 as a possible D gene (5 bases). The V end lost 1 base, the J end lost 0 bases, and 11 bases lay between the germline ends. Germline V gene sequence: CDR1 SGHRS, CDR2 YFSETQ. The CDR3 consists of 16 residues.

The chain combines TRBV4-1 with TRBJ1-5, with D tentatively TRBD1 (5 bases). Germline loops: CDR1 MGHRA, CDR2 YSYEKL. V shed 4 bases and J shed 4 bases, with 17 bases lying between them. CDR3 length: 16 amino acids. Here the CDR3 DNA reads TGCGCCAGCAGCCCCGGAACCGGGACCCTAAATCAGCCCCAGCATTTT. As protein: CASSPGTGTLNQPQHF.

This chain uses TRBV4-1 with TRBJ1-3, with D unresolved. Trimming removed 0 bases at V and 0 bases at J, with 12 bases between. The germline V gene encodes CDR1 MGHRA and CDR2 YSYEKL. The CDR3 is made up of 17 amino acids. This CDR3 is CASSQESLHVSGNTIYF. The CDR3 DNA sequence: TGCGCCAGCAGCCAAGAATCGCTGCACGTCTCTGGAAACACCATATATTTT.

The J gene is TRBJ2-5, the V gene TRBV10-3; 9 bases match TRBD1. Germline CDR1 ENHRY, CDR2 SYGVKD. V shed 6 bases, J shed 5 bases, and the junction held 10 bases outside the gene matches. The CDR3 sequence is 15 residues long. As DNA, the CDR3 is TGTGCCATCAGCGACCGGGACAGGGATTATGAGACCCAGTACTTC. The encoded protein is CAISDRDRDYETQYF.

The J gene is TRBJ2-7, the V gene TRBV5-5, with D unresolved. Trimming pared 6 bases from V and 0 bases from J, leaving 7 bases between. Germline CDR1 SGHKS, CDR2 YYEKEE (reference sequence). The CDR3 loop spans 12 amino acids. The CDR3 nucleotides read TGTGCCAGCACCGTTAACTCCTACGAGCAGTACTTC. Translating it yields CASTVNSYEQYF. Complete variable domain (other parts from reference TRBV5-5 and TRBJ2-7): DAGVTQSPTHLIKTRGQQVTLRCSPISGHKSVSWYQQVLGQGPQFIFQYYEKEERGRGNFPDRFSARQFPNYSSELNVNALLLGDSALYLCASTVNSYEQYFGPGTRLTVT.